Shown below are 13 T cell receptor beta chains from a single sample sequenced in a study of blood T cell repertoires in COVID-19 (dated by TCRdb to 2018 to 2020). Libraries were constructed by the immunoSEQ multiplex PCR assay. TCRdb provides this immuneACCESS table in a form limited to in-frame rearrangements. Some clones are lacking; in checked studies, under half of them reflect an unresolved V gene, and why the rest are absent is not known. The sample records 95,000 to 100,000 clones, 84% of which are singletons. 24% of the sample is held by the ten biggest clonotypes. Sequencing used peripheral blood. Receptor source: a human donor in a cohort sampled during active COVID-19.

This clone is a singleton in its sample. The rearrangement links TRBV7-9 to TRBJ1-1, with TRBD1 identical over 8 bases. V lost 5 bases to trimming and J lost 1 base; unmatched junction nucleotides: 3. The CDR3 has 14 residues. Germline assignment: CDR1 SEHNR and CDR2 FQNEAQ (reference sequence). The CDR3 bases are TGTGCCAGCAGCATCGGACAGGGGAACACTGAAGCTTTCTTT. Its protein is CASSIGQGNTEAFF.

With respect to this clone: A junction boundary mismatches the germline segment, possibly from a read error. The rearrangement joins TRBV19 to TRBJ1-1, with D perhaps TRBD1 (6 bases). The germline gives CDR1 LNHDA, CDR2 SQIVND (reference sequence). The CDR3 consists of 16 residues. CDR3 nucleotide sequence: TGTGCCAGTAGAATAGCTTCGGACAGCCGGAACACTGAAGCTTTCTTT. Residues: CASRIASDSRNTEAFF.

V is TRBV19 and J is TRBJ2-3; D not resolved. The CDR3 covers 14 residues. CDR1 and CDR2 (germline): LNHDA, SQIVND (reference sequence). Trimming took 3 bases from V and 2 from J, leaving 9 bases between them. DNA for the CDR3: TGTGCCAGTAGTATGCGGCAGACCACAGATACGCAGTATTTT. This sequence encodes CASSMRQTTDTQYF. Drawing the rest from reference TRBV19 and TRBJ2-3, the complete variable domain is DGGITQSPKYLFRKEGQNVTLSCEQNLNHDAMYWYRQDPGQGLRLIYYSQIVNDFQKGDIAEGYSVSREKKESFPLTVTSAQKNPTAFYLCASSMRQTTDTQYFGPGTRLTVL.

For the CDR3, the DNA is TGTGCCAGCAGCCCGTGGACTAGCGCGGCCACCGGGGAGCTGTTTTTT. It translates to CASSPWTSAATGELFF. The rearrangement joins TRBV11-2 to TRBJ2-2; 9 nucleotides align to TRBD2. The CDR3 length is 16 residues. V lost 5 bases to trimming and J lost 4 bases; unmatched junction nucleotides: 8. Germline CDR1 is SGHAT and CDR2 is FQNNGV.

This clone has a single count. This rearrangement joins TRBV6-5 to TRBJ2-1; 7 bases are a match to TRBD2. The length of the CDR3 is 15 residues. J lost 0 bases, V lost 5 bases, and 4 bases had no gene match. Germline V gene lookup returns CDR1 MNHEY and CDR2 SVGAGI. In nucleotides, the CDR3 is TGTGCCAGCAGTAGTAGCGGGCGCTCCTACAATGAGCAGTTCTTC. Its protein is CASSSSGRSYNEQFF.

The chain combines TRBV6-5 with TRBJ2-7; a possible D gene is TRBD1 (6 bases). The ends were cut back, 0 bases at V and 0 bases at J, with 12 bases in the middle. Germline lookup yields CDR1 MNHEY and CDR2 SVGAGI. There are 16 residues in the CDR3. CDR3 DNA: TGTGCCAGCAGTTACTCAGGACAGTGGAGCTCCTACGAGCAGTACTTC. Amino acid sequence: CASSYSGQWSSYEQYF.

The chain employs TRBV4-3 and TRBJ2-2; D not resolved. The CDR3 sequence is 15 residues long. Per the germline V gene, CDR1 is LGHNA and CDR2 is YSLEER. With 1 base removed from V and 1 base from J, the gap between germline ends came to 7 bases. Here the CDR3 reads CASSQVSGNTGELFF. CDR3 sequence (DNA): TGCGCCAGCAGCCAAGTTTCGGGGAACACCGGGGAGCTGTTTTTT.

The CDR3 is CASRGQGSSQETQYF. CDR3 coding DNA: TGTGCCAGTAGGGGACAGGGATCAAGCCAAGAGACCCAGTACTTC. This sequence joins TRBV19 and TRBJ2-5; TRBD1 matches at 9 bases. The CDR3 runs 15 residues. The germline V gene has CDR1 LNHDA and CDR2 SQIVND (reference sequence). V lost 6 bases to trimming and J lost 1 base; unmatched junction nucleotides: 6.

The chain combines TRBV5-1 with TRBJ2-5, with 8 bases that match TRBD2. The CDR3 sequence is 14 residues long. Per the germline V gene, CDR1 is SGHRS and CDR2 is YFSETQ. J gave up 5 bases and V 4 bases, and 7 bases lay outside the gene matches. CDR3 DNA: TGCGCCAGCAGCCTCGGGACTAGTGGCGAGACCCAGTACTTC. Protein sequence: CASSLGTSGETQYF.

CDR3 nucleotides: TGTGCCAGCTCACCACGAGCGGACAGCTCCTACGAGCAGTACTTC. Protein: CASSPRADSSYEQYF. V and J are TRBV18 and TRBJ2-7; TRBD1 might be the D (6 bases). V was clipped by 1 base and J by 0 bases, with 10 bases between them. Germline-derived CDR1 and CDR2 are KGHSH and LQKENI. The CDR3 totals 15 residues.

V is TRBV29-1 and J is TRBJ2-5; D is uncertain. CDR1 and CDR2 (germline): SQVTM, ANQGSEA. V was cut by 3 bases and J by 5 bases, with 10 bases left in between. CDR3 size: 12 residues. As DNA, the CDR3 is TGCAGCGTTGAGAAGCGCGACGAGACCCAGTACTTC. Amino acid sequence: CSVEKRDETQYF. Looking up the rest from reference TRBV29-1 and TRBJ2-5 gives the full variable domain: SAVISQKPSRDICQRGTSLTIQCQVDSQVTMMFWYRQQPGQSLTLIATANQGSEATYESGFVIDKFPISRPNLTFSTLTVSNMSPEDSSIYLCSVEKRDETQYFGPGTRLLVL.

The chain recombines TRBV7-2 with TRBJ1-5; tentative D call: TRBD1 (5 bases). Trimming removed 4 bases from V and 6 bases from J, with 16 bases in between. This CDR3 has 15 residues. Germline lookup yields CDR1 SGHTA and CDR2 FQGNSA. The CDR3 region has the DNA TGTGCCAGCAGCTCCTCTAGGGGCTCTGGTCAGCCCCAGCATTTT. Translating gives CASSSSRGSGQPQHF. Looking up the rest from reference TRBV7-2 and TRBJ1-5 gives the full variable domain: GAGVSQSPSNKVTEKGKDVELRCDPISGHTALYWYRQSLGQGLEFLIYFQGNSAPDKSGLPSDRFSAERTGGSVSTLTIQRTQQEDSAVYLCASSSSRGSGQPQHFGDGTRLSIL.

The V and J genes are TRBV29-1 and TRBJ1-1; D remains unclear. Trimming removed 7 bases at V and 1 base at J, with 16 bases between. Germline loops: CDR1 SQVTM, CDR2 ANQGSEA. The CDR3 runs 14 residues. In DNA form, the CDR3 reads TGCAGCGCAGGACGAATGGAGGGGAACACTGAAGCTTTCTTT. It is translated as CSAGRMEGNTEAFF.